This T cell receptor (beta chain) was sequenced during a study of blood T cell repertoires in COVID-19. Study background: In each case, the material was cDNA or gDNA derived from T cells, B-cell-depleted T cells, or PBMCs.

V lost 3 bases and J lost 1; bases outside the gene matches: 8. There are 16 residues in the CDR3. Germline assignment: CDR1 GTSNPN and CDR2 SVGIG (reference sequence). Profiling relied on immunoSEQ multiplex PCR, and the TCRdb table lists in-frame clones only, not all of them. The table includes about 270,000 clones, 80% to 90% detected once. The V call is TRBV30, the J call TRBJ1-2, with TRBD1 matching over 10 bases. The sample taken for sequencing was PBMCs or T cells enriched from blood (not recorded which). The TCR originated in a woman aged 18-29 years who had recovered from COVID-19. DNA for the CDR3: TGTGCCTGGAGGGACACGGACAGGGGGTATAACTATGGCTACACCTTC. Its translation is CAWRDTDRGYNYGYTF.